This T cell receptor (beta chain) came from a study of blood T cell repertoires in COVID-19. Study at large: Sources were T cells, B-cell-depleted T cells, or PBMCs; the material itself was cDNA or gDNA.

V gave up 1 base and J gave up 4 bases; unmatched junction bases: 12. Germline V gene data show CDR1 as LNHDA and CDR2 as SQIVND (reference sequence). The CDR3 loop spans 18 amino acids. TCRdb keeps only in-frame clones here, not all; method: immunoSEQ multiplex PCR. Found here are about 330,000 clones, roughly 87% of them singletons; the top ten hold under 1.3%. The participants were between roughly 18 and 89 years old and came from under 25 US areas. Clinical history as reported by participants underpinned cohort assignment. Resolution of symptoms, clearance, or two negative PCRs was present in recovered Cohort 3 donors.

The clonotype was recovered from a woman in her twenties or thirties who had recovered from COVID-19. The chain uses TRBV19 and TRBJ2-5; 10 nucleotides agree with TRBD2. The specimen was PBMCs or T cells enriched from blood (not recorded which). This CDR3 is CASSIAFQRGGLGETQYF. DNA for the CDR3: TGTGCCAGTAGTATAGCATTCCAGCGGGGGGGCCTCGGAGAGACCCAGTACTTC. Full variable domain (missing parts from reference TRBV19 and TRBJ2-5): DGGITQSPKYLFRKEGQNVTLSCEQNLNHDAMYWYRQDPGQGLRLIYYSQIVNDFQKGDIAEGYSVSREKKESFPLTVTSAQKNPTAFYLCASSIAFQRGGLGETQYFGPGTRLLVL.